What follows are 25 T cell receptor beta chains derived from one specimen sequenced in a study of blood T cell repertoires in COVID-19. Only in-frame clones appear in the TCRdb table, and some are missing; sequencing was by immunoSEQ multiplex PCR. The profile shows about 170,000 clones, just under 85% of them singletons. The specimen was peripheral blood. The origin of the receptors is a woman of 80 years or more with COVID-19, enrolled during active disease.

The V gene is TRBV7-9, the J gene TRBJ2-1; 8 nucleotides line up with TRBD2. Germline V lookup: CDR1 SEHNR, CDR2 FQNEAQ (reference sequence). The CDR3 runs 17 residues. With 1 base clipped from V and 4 bases from J, the junction kept 9 bases outside the gene matches. CDR3 nucleotide sequence: TGTGCCAGCAGCTTAGGGGTTAGCGGGGACCCTTACAATGAGCAGTTCTTC. Protein sequence: CASSLGVSGDPYNEQFF. Filled out from reference TRBV7-9 and TRBJ2-1, the complete variable domain reads DTGVSQNPRHKITKRGQNVTFRCDPISEHNRLYWYRQTLGQGPEFLTYFQNEAQLEKSRLLSDRFSAERPKGSFSTLEIQRTEQGDSAMYLCASSLGVSGDPYNEQFFGPGTRLTVL.

The chain uses TRBV5-1 and TRBJ2-3, with 11 bases aligning to TRBD1. The J segment lost 4 bases and the V segment lost 4 bases, leaving 2 bases of the junction unmatched. The CDR3 has 14 residues. Germline-derived CDR1 and CDR2 are SGHRS and YFSETQ. In nucleotides, the CDR3 is TGCGCCAGCAGCCGGGACAGGGGGTCAGATACGCAGTATTTT. Its translation is CASSRDRGSDTQYF.

The CDR3 sequence: CASSGQLRETQYF. The CDR3 nucleotides read TGTGCCAGCAGCGGGCAGTTGAGGGAGACCCAGTACTTC. The chain is built from TRBV9 and TRBJ2-5; D not resolved. Trimming left V 3 bases short and J 5 bases short, with 11 bases between. CDR1 SGDLS and CDR2 YYNGEE come from the germline V gene. The CDR3 contains 13 residues.

This chain uses TRBV18 with TRBJ2-5; 11 nucleotides match TRBD1. The ends lost 3 bases at V and 5 bases at J; junction bases unmatched: 2. Germline-derived CDR1 and CDR2 are KGHSH and LQKENI. This CDR3 spans 14 amino acids. The CDR3 reads CASSPGTGGETQYF. CDR3 nucleotide sequence: TGTGCCAGCTCACCTGGGACAGGGGGTGAGACCCAGTACTTC.

The count of this clone is one. The chain couples TRBV4-1 to TRBJ1-5, with D possibly being TRBD1 (6 bases). CDR1 and CDR2 (germline): MGHRA, YSYEKL. V shed 6 bases and J shed 5 bases, with 14 bases lying between them. The CDR3 contains 14 residues. The CDR3 loop is CASSATGFYQPQHF. The CDR3 nucleotides are TGCGCCAGCAGTGCAACAGGGTTTTATCAGCCCCAGCATTTT.

The chain carries TRBV7-2 and TRBJ2-2; 7 bases are shared with TRBD1. The V gene end was trimmed by 3 bases and the J gene end by 3 bases; junction bases not matched to a gene: 7. The germline gives CDR1 SGHTA, CDR2 FQGNSA. This CDR3 is built from 16 residues. The CDR3 spells CASSLTGKTDTGELFF. DNA for the CDR3: TGTGCCAGCAGCTTGACAGGGAAAACGGACACCGGGGAGCTGTTTTTT.

The chain links TRBV30 to TRBJ2-3, with 9 bases identical to TRBD2. This CDR3 has 14 amino acids. Germline V gene data show CDR1 as GTSNPN and CDR2 as SVGIG (reference sequence). J lost 4 bases, V lost 8 bases, and 10 bases had no gene match. CDR3 DNA: TGTGCCCTGCAAAGGCGGGGGGGCCCAGATACGCAGTATTTT. This translates into CALQRRGGPDTQYF.

The V call is TRBV6-5, the J call TRBJ1-1, with D unclear. This CDR3 contains 16 residues. V was pared by 4 bases and J by 9 bases, with 24 bases between. Per germline, CDR1 MNHEY and CDR2 SVGAGI. As DNA, the CDR3 is TGTGCCAGCAGTTTGAAAGATCGTCCCAATTTACATAAAGCTTTCTTT. Translated: CASSLKDRPNLHKAFF.

The chain uses TRBV2 and TRBJ2-7; 9 nucleotides agree with TRBD2. Trimming removed 4 bases from V and 6 bases from J; junction bases left unmatched: 4. Germline V lookup: CDR1 SNHLY, CDR2 FYNNEI. This CDR3 is 13 amino acids long. The CDR3 region is CASSASGRTEQYF. The CDR3 DNA reads as TGTGCCAGCAGTGCAAGCGGGAGGACCGAGCAGTACTTC.

The chain uses TRBV10-2 and TRBJ2-5, with 10 bases matching TRBD2. The CDR3 spans 15 residues. V trimming: 0 bases; J trimming: 5 bases; junction bases outside the gene matches: 3. Germline-derived CDR1 and CDR2 are WSHSY and SAAADI. The CDR3: CASSESLAGVETQYF. CDR3 DNA: TGCGCCAGCAGTGAGTCCCTAGCGGGAGTTGAGACCCAGTACTTC.

The V call is TRBV30, the J call TRBJ2-7; the match to TRBD2 covers 8 bases. Per germline, CDR1 GTSNPN and CDR2 SVGIG (reference sequence). V lost 2 bases, J lost 4 bases, and 4 bases stayed unmatched. This CDR3 contains 13 residues. The CDR3 DNA follows: TGTGCCTGGAGTAGCGGGAGTTCTTACGAGCAGTACTTC. Its translation is CAWSSGSSYEQYF.

This clone was seen only once. The chain couples TRBV9 to TRBJ1-4; 8 bases are a match to TRBD1. CDR1 and CDR2 from the germline V gene are SGDLS and YYNGEE. With V trimmed by 4 bases and J by 8 bases, 4 bases remained unmatched. The length of the CDR3 is 13 residues. The CDR3: CASSKTGEEKLFF. CDR3 in DNA: TGTGCCAGCAGCAAGACAGGGGAAGAAAAACTGTTTTTT. The complete variable domain, with remaining parts taken from reference TRBV9 and TRBJ1-4, reads DSGVTQTPKHLITATGQRVTLRCSPRSGDLSVYWYQQSLDQGLQFLIQYYNGEERAKGNILERFSAQQFPDLHSELNLSSLELGDSALYFCASSKTGEEKLFFGSGTQLSVL.

The CDR3 DNA follows: TGTGCCAGCAGTTTTAGCAGGGGGATCGATAATTCACCCCTCCACTTT. Amino acid sequence: CASSFSRGIDNSPLHF. The rearrangement links TRBV11-2 to TRBJ1-6, with 7 bases matching TRBD1. The CDR3 contains 16 residues. Germline loops: CDR1 SGHAT, CDR2 FQNNGV. V lost 6 bases to trimming and J lost 5 bases; unmatched junction nucleotides: 10.

CDR3 protein: CATSDFGGQGYGYTF. CDR3 nucleotide sequence: TGTGCCACCAGTGATTTCGGGGGACAGGGCTATGGCTACACCTTC. V is TRBV24-1 and J is TRBJ1-2, with 9 bases identical to TRBD1. Trimming took 1 base from V and 4 from J; bases not matched to a gene: 3. Germline V gene lookup returns CDR1 KGHDR and CDR2 SFDVKD. CDR3 length: 15 residues.

This clone is a singleton in its sample. V gene TRBV5-5 combines with J gene TRBJ2-1, with TRBD1 identical over 7 bases. This CDR3 is 16 amino acids long. Germline V gene lookup returns CDR1 SGHKS and CDR2 YYEKEE (reference sequence). Trimming cost V 6 bases and J 4 bases; bases outside gene matches: 13. The CDR3 region has the DNA TGTGCCAGCACCACCGGACCGGGACAGACATACAATGAGCAGTTCTTC. Translated, it gives CASTTGPGQTYNEQFF. The full variable domain, with the rest looked up from reference TRBV5-5 and TRBJ2-1, is DAGVTQSPTHLIKTRGQQVTLRCSPISGHKSVSWYQQVLGQGPQFIFQYYEKEERGRGNFPDRFSARQFPNYSSELNVNALLLGDSALYLCASTTGPGQTYNEQFFGPGTRLTVL.

The chain combines TRBV15 with TRBJ1-1; 7 bases agree with TRBD1. CDR1 is LNHNV and CDR2 is YYDKDF in the germline V gene (reference sequence). V shed 0 bases, J shed 5 bases, and the junction held 6 bases outside the gene matches. This CDR3 has 15 residues. CDR3 residues: CATSRDFRGRTEAFF. In nucleotides, the CDR3 is TGTGCCACCAGCAGAGATTTTAGGGGGCGGACTGAAGCTTTCTTT.

A single count supports this clone. V usage is TRBV24-1 and J usage is TRBJ2-5, with a weak D call TRBD2 (5 bases). The CDR3 is 15 amino acids. Looked up from germline, CDR1 is KGHDR and CDR2 is SFDVKD. V lost 1 base, J lost 4 bases, and 12 bases lay in between. CDR3 residues: CATSDLRGNAETQYF. CDR3 sequence (DNA): TGTGCCACCAGTGATTTAAGAGGGAACGCAGAGACCCAGTACTTC.

The chain has TRBV19 and TRBJ2-3; 11 bases are a match to TRBD2. CDR1 and CDR2 (germline): LNHDA, SQIVND (reference sequence). The CDR3 spans 14 residues. Unmatched junction bases numbered 7, after V lost 7 bases and J lost 7 bases. CDR3 protein: CASTSGGNLNTQYF. In DNA form, the CDR3 reads TGTGCCAGTACTAGCGGGGGGAACCTGAATACGCAGTATTTT.

This clone has more than one count but fewer than ten. Here the CDR3 reads CASSTTGTTANTIYF. The DNA of the CDR3 is TGTGCCAGCAGTACCACCGGGACAACGGCGAACACCATATATTTT. The chain links TRBV28 to TRBJ1-3, with D perhaps TRBD1 (6 bases). The V end was cut by 5 bases, the J end by 7 bases, with 18 bases between. Germline V gene sequence: CDR1 MDHEN, CDR2 SYDVKM. This CDR3 spans 15 amino acids.

The rearrangement uses TRBV4-1 and TRBJ2-3; no clear D gene. Germline assignment: CDR1 MGHRA and CDR2 YSYEKL. Trimming took off 2 bases at V and 7 bases at J, with 7 bases between the two ends. This CDR3 has 12 amino acids. This CDR3 reads CASSQNTNTQYF. In nucleotides, the CDR3 is TGCGCCAGCAGCCAAAACACGAATACGCAGTATTTT.

The chain is built from TRBV25-1 and TRBJ1-2; tentatively, D is TRBD1 (5 bases). From germline, CDR1 is MGHDK and CDR2 SYGVNS. Trimming shortened V by 4 bases and J by 5 bases, and 14 bases separated the two germline ends. The CDR3 is made up of 14 amino acids. The CDR3 DNA follows: TGTGCCAGCAGTGGTGCTGGGGGGGGTTATGGCTACACCTTC. Its protein is CASSGAGGGYGYTF.

The chain employs TRBV5-5 and TRBJ2-7, with D perhaps TRBD2 (5 bases). Trimming removed 4 bases at V and 1 base at J, with 15 bases between. This CDR3 comprises 15 residues. Germline values: CDR1 SGHKS, CDR2 YYEKEE (reference sequence). The CDR3 DNA is TGTGCCAGCAGCCCGAGGGCCTTAGGGTCCTACGAGCAGTACTTC. It yields the protein CASSPRALGSYEQYF. The full variable domain, in which reference TRBV5-5 and TRBJ2-7 provide the parts outside the CDR3, is DAGVTQSPTHLIKTRGQQVTLRCSPISGHKSVSWYQQVLGQGPQFIFQYYEKEERGRGNFPDRFSARQFPNYSSELNVNALLLGDSALYLCASSPRALGSYEQYFGPGTRLTVT.

V gene TRBV12-5 combines with J gene TRBJ2-3, with 7 nucleotides matching TRBD2. Trimming took 1 base from V and 0 from J; bases not matched to a gene: 4. CDR1 LGHNT and CDR2 FRNRAP come from the germline V gene. The CDR3 contains 16 residues. CDR3 amino acids: CASGLGASGSTDTQYF. The DNA of the CDR3 is TGTGCTAGTGGTTTGGGAGCTAGCGGTAGCACAGATACGCAGTATTTT. Combining the CDR3 with reference TRBV12-5 and TRBJ2-3 gives the whole variable domain DARVTQTPRHKVTEMGQEVTMRCQPILGHNTVFWYRQTMMQGLELLAYFRNRAPLDDSGMPKDRFSAEMPDATLATLKIQPSEPRDSAVYFCASGLGASGSTDTQYFGPGTRLTVL.

This clone was detected only a few times. J is TRBJ2-1 and V is TRBV28; TRBD1 might be the D (6 bases). Between the trimmed V and J ends, which lost 6 bases and 6 bases, there was a span of 15 bases. From germline, CDR1 is MDHEN and CDR2 SYDVKM. The CDR3 contains 14 residues. The CDR3 DNA sequence: TGTGCCAGCAGGGGGGCCGGGCCTCTCAATGAGCAGTTCTTC. Residues: CASRGAGPLNEQFF. Full variable domain (outside the CDR3, taken from reference TRBV28 and TRBJ2-1): DVKVTQSSRYLVKRTGEKVFLECVQDMDHENMFWYRQDPGLGLRLIYFSYDVKMKEKGDIPEGYSVSREKKERFSLILESASTNQTSMYLCASRGAGPLNEQFFGPGTRLTVL.

The rearrangement links TRBV28 to TRBJ2-7, with a possible D match to TRBD2 (6 bases). Germline V CDR1 and CDR2: MDHEN, SYDVKM. The CDR3 runs 17 residues. V gave up 0 bases and J gave up 0 bases, with 15 bases separating them. Here the CDR3 DNA reads TGTGCCAGCAGTTTATGGGGGGGTCCCCGGAGCTCCTACGAGCAGTACTTC. Encoded protein: CASSLWGGPRSSYEQYF.